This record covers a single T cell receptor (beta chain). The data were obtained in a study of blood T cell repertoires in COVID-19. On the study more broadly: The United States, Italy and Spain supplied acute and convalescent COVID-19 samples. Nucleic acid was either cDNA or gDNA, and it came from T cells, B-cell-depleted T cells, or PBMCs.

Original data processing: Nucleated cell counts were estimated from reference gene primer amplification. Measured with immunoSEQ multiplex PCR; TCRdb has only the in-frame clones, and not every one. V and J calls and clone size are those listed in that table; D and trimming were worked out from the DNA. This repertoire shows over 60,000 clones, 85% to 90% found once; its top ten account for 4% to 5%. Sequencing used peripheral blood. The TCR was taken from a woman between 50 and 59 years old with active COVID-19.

Here the CDR3 reads CATRPYHQETQYF. CDR3 coding DNA: TGTGCCACCAGACCCTACCACCAAGAGACCCAGTACTTC. This chain joins TRBV28 and TRBJ2-5; D is unclear. Germline V lookup: CDR1 MDHEN, CDR2 SYDVKM. CDR3 length: 13 residues. V gave up 10 bases and J gave up 0 bases, with 12 bases separating them.